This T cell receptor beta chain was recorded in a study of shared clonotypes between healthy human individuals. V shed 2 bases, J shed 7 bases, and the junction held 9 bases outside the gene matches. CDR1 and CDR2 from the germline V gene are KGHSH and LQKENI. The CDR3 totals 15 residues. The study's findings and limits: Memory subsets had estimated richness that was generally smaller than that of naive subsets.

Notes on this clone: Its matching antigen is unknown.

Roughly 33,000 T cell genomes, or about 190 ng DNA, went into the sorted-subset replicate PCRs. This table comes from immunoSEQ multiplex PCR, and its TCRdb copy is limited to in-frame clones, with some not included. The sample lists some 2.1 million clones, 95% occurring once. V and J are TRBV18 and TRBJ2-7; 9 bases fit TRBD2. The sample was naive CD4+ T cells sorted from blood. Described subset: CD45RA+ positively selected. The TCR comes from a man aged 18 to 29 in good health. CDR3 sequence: CASSPLAGGRVEQYF. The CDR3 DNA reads TGTGCCAGCTCACCATTGGCGGGGGGGAGAGTAGAGCAGTACTTC.